This T cell receptor beta chain was recovered during a study of a mutant IDH1 vaccine in newly diagnosed glioma (dated by TCRdb to about 2021). Regarding the research as a whole: Across visits V03 through V10, patients got a total of eight vaccinations, given in weeks 1, 3, 5, 7, 11, 15, 19 and 23. Vaccination was initiated 4-6 weeks after radiotherapy alone, or concurrently with temozolomide cycles in the chemotherapy-containing groups. Of the roughly 33 treated patients, approximately 60% were male and about 40% were female, and a mean age of approximately 40 years was recorded. Prior to enrollment, standard therapy consisting of radiotherapy alone, temozolomide alone, or radiochemotherapy with temozolomide had been administered to patients, with the combination being received by most patients. Peripheral blood samples were drawn at six visits, namely V03 (baseline), V05, V07, V10, V12 and V13. Longitudinal TCRB deep sequencing was performed for fewer than 30 treated patients wherever samples were available for exploratory analyses. The study at large found these results: The authors stated that sample limitations prevented analyses of patient blood samples from being reproduced. Availability determined which PBMC samples were chosen for TCRB deep sequencing. Changes in the top peripheral T cell clonotypes picked up by TCRB sequencing did not appear to be linked to pseudoprogression. Across multiple MHC alleles, vaccine-induced immune responses were seen in about 93% of patients.

Explained via the paper, the time point label denotes: week 23, last vaccination. A 20-mer mutant IDH1 peptide at 300 micrograms in Montanide made up each vaccine dose, which was injected subcutaneously together with topical imiquimod. Donors had newly diagnosed WHO grade 3 or 4 IDH1-mutant astrocytomas with loss of nuclear ATRX. The samples were drawn from NOA16, a multicentre, single-arm, open-label phase I trial in Germany that tested a mutant IDH1 peptide vaccine in humans for the first time. Genomic DNA for TCRB sequencing was isolated from EDTA blood with the DNeasy Blood and Tissue Kit. The germline V gene (reference sequence) provides CDR1 DFQATT and CDR2 SNEGSKA. Counted from cysteine to phenylalanine, this CDR3 has 11 amino acids. The read is trimmed to its CDR3 DNA, 33 bases read in frame from base 1. V was cut back by 3 bases and J by 6 bases, leaving a gap of 7 bases between them. The receptor library was made with the immunoSEQ multiplex PCR assay. The hsTCRB Kit was used according to the manufacturer's protocol to amplify rearranged TCR beta chain sequences. Sequencing of TCRB libraries was carried out on an Illumina MiSeq. Under the source paper's analysis protocol: Demultiplexing, trimming and gene mapping were performed with the kit vendor's proprietary platform. In its TCRdb copy, this immuneACCESS table keeps in-frame sequences only and misses some clones. Where compared with another copy, unresolved V genes explain less than half of these, and the others have no known cause. V and J calls and clone size are as listed in that table; D and trimming were resolved from the DNA. The sample table shows tens of thousands of clones, and around 80% are seen once. The top ten clonotypes cover around 8% of the sample.

On this clone: Its cognate antigen has yet to be identified. No quality values exist for individual bases; no much larger clone is one base distant.

The sequence is built from TRBV20-1 and TRBJ2-3, with the D gene not confidently named. The sample in question was PBMCs, obtained from a glioma patient whose treatment included an IDH1 peptide vaccine. The TCR sequence derives from a woman aged 18-29 years with glioma. Read as DNA, the sequence is TGCAGTGCTAGTCGAGTTGATACGCAGTATTTT. The encoded protein is CSASRVDTQYF.